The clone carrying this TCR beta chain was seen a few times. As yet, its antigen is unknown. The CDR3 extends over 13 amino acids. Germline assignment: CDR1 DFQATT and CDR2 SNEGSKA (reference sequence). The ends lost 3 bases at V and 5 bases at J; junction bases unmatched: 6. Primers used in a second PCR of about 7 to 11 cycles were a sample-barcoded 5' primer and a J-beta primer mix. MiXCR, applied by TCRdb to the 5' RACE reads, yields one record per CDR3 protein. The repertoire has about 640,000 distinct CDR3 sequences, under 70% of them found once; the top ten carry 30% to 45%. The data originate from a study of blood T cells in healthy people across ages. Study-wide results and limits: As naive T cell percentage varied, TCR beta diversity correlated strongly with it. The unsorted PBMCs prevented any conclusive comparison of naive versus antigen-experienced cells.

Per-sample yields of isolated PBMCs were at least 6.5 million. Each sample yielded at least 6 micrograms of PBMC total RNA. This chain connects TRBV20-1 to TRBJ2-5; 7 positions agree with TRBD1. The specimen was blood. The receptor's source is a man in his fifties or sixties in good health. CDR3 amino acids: CSASEGAAETQYF. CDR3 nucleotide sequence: TGCAGTGCTAGCGAGGGGGCTGCCGAGACCCAGTACTTC.